These 31 T cell receptor beta chains were all obtained from the same sample, sequenced in a study of blood T cell repertoires in COVID-19. Measured with immunoSEQ multiplex PCR; TCRdb has only the in-frame clones, and not every one. The data hold 80,000 or so clones, with about three quarters observed a single time. The material sequenced was peripheral blood. The receptors stem from a man aged 45-65 years with active or convalescent COVID-19.

The genes are TRBV30 and TRBJ2-7; TRBD2 aligns across 12 bases. Trimming removed 2 bases from V and 3 bases from J; junction bases left unmatched: 2. There are 14 residues in the CDR3. Germline CDR1 and CDR2: GTSNPN and SVGIG (reference sequence). The CDR3 DNA reads as TGTGCCTGGAGTCCGACTAGCGGGGGCTACGAGCAGTACTTC. As protein: CAWSPTSGGYEQYF.

This clone was detected a few times. The V gene is TRBV29-1, the J gene TRBJ2-1, with D maybe TRBD1 (5 bases). From germline, CDR1 is SQVTM and CDR2 ANQGSEA. This CDR3 spans 14 amino acids. V dropped 4 bases and J dropped 7 bases, with 17 bases sitting between them. DNA of the CDR3: TGCAGCGTTGTGGTAGGTTCAGGGTGGAATGAGCAGTTCTTC. Amino acid sequence: CSVVVGSGWNEQFF.

This chain links TRBV14 with TRBJ2-1; the D gene is possibly TRBD2 (5 bases). Per the germline V gene, CDR1 is SGHDN and CDR2 is FVKESK. This CDR3 spans 12 amino acids. Trimming stripped 4 bases from V and 15 bases from J, with 16 bases between. This CDR3 reads CASSRFLLAPFF. The CDR3 nucleotides are TGTGCCAGCAGCCGATTTTTGCTAGCCCCGTTCTTC. The full variable domain, with the rest looked up from reference TRBV14 and TRBJ2-1, is EAGVTQFPSHSVIEKGQTVTLRCDPISGHDNLYWYRRVMGKEIKFLLHFVKESKQDESGMPNNRFLAERTGGTYSTLKVQPAELEDSGVYFCASSRFLLAPFFGPGTRLTVL.

This clone was counted only a few times. The V and J genes are TRBV5-6 and TRBJ2-3, with D unresolved. Trimming pared 5 bases from V and 0 bases from J, leaving 13 bases between. CDR3 size: 15 residues. CDR1 SGHDT and CDR2 YYEEEE come from the germline V gene. CDR3 sequence reads: CASRSLGRSTDTQYF. CDR3 nucleotides: TGTGCCAGCAGAAGCTTGGGCCGGAGCACAGATACGCAGTATTTT.

The table lists this clone with a few counts. The gene calls are TRBV19 and TRBJ1-1; D not resolved. Germline CDR1 reads LNHDA; CDR2 reads SQIVND (reference sequence). The CDR3 extends over 13 amino acids. Deletions cut 1 base from V and 5 bases from J, with 8 bases between. CDR3 DNA: TGTGCCAGTAGTATAGGCCGCGGGACTGAAGCTTTCTTT. Translated: CASSIGRGTEAFF.

V gene TRBV7-3 combines with J gene TRBJ2-2, with 9 nucleotides matching TRBD1. V trimming: 4 bases; J trimming: 0 bases; junction bases outside the gene matches: 6. This CDR3 is built from 17 residues. Germline V gene data show CDR1 as SGHTA and CDR2 as FQGTGA. The CDR3 DNA reads TGTGCCAGCAGCTCCCGGGGACAGGGAGCGAACACCGGGGAGCTGTTTTTT. Protein product: CASSSRGQGANTGELFF.

The chain uses TRBV6-1 and TRBJ2-7; TRBD1 aligns across 11 bases. This CDR3 spans 15 amino acids. Germline trimming cut 1 base from V and 3 bases from J; bases unmatched to any gene: 2. Germline CDR1 reads MNHNS; CDR2 reads SASEGT. The CDR3 spells CASSEVGQGDYEQYF. The CDR3 bases are TGTGCCAGCAGTGAAGTGGGACAGGGGGACTACGAGCAGTACTTC.

The chain carries TRBV5-1 and TRBJ2-2; 10 bases line up with TRBD1. V shed 0 bases and J 3 bases; nucleotides not matched to a gene: 2. The germline V gene encodes CDR1 SGHRS and CDR2 YFSETQ. The CDR3 covers 16 residues. The CDR3 reads CASSLGDRGYTGELFF. The CDR3 nucleotides are TGCGCCAGCAGCTTGGGGGACAGGGGATACACCGGGGAGCTGTTTTTT.

V gene TRBV2 combines with J gene TRBJ1-3; possibly TRBD1 for D (5 bases). Between the trimmed V and J ends, which lost 0 bases and 8 bases, there was a span of 14 bases. Germline V lookup: CDR1 SNHLY, CDR2 FYNNEI. The CDR3 is 15 amino acids. The CDR3 sequence: CASSEARSPGDTIYF. CDR3 DNA sequence: TGTGCCAGCAGTGAAGCGAGGTCTCCGGGGGACACCATATATTTT.

This clone occurred a few times. The V call is TRBV5-6, the J call TRBJ1-2; D is undetermined. The CDR3 consists of 14 residues. Between the trimmed V and J ends, which lost 4 bases and 3 bases, there was a span of 13 bases. Germline CDR1 SGHDT, CDR2 YYEEEE. CDR3 coding DNA: TGTGCCAGCAGCCTAAAGACCGGGGACTATGGCTACACCTTC. Translating gives CASSLKTGDYGYTF.

The J gene is TRBJ2-1, the V gene TRBV6-1; no reliable D call. This CDR3 contains 14 residues. The germline CDR1 and CDR2 sequences are MNHNS and SASEGT. Trimming removed 2 bases from V and 6 bases from J, with 11 bases in between. The CDR3 DNA reads TGTGCCAGCAGTGAAATGTTCCAGGTCAATGAGCAGTTCTTC. Encoded protein: CASSEMFQVNEQFF.

This rearrangement joins TRBV24-1 to TRBJ2-7; 7 bases match TRBD1. The V and J ends lost 2 bases and 5 bases, in that order; junction bases with no gene match: 8. Germline CDR1 is KGHDR and CDR2 is SFDVKD. The length of the CDR3 is 15 residues. This CDR3 is CATSDSTGTRDEQYF. The DNA of the CDR3 is TGTGCCACCAGTGATTCGACAGGGACGCGGGACGAGCAGTACTTC.

The CDR3 DNA reads TGCGCCAGCAGCCGGGACAGCCTTGCAACTAATGAAAAACTGTTTTTT. It translates to CASSRDSLATNEKLFF. The chain has TRBV5-1 and TRBJ1-4; 7 positions match TRBD1. The CDR3 length is 16 residues. Losses at the gene ends were 4 bases for V and 0 bases for J; bases not matched to a gene: 6. In germline, CDR1 is SGHRS, CDR2 YFSETQ. Full variable domain (rest looked up from reference TRBV5-1 and TRBJ1-4): KAGVTQTPRYLIKTRGQQVTLSCSPISGHRSVSWYQQTPGQGLQFLFEYFSETQRNKGNFPGRFSGRQFSNSRSEMNVSTLELGDSALYLCASSRDSLATNEKLFFGSGTQLSVL.

This chain uses TRBV28 with TRBJ1-6; D is unclear. Germline V gives CDR1 MDHEN, CDR2 SYDVKM. The CDR3 contains 12 residues. The ends were cut back, 3 bases at V and 7 bases at J, with 4 bases in the middle. The CDR3 DNA sequence: TGTGCCAGCAGTTTCCCGAATTCACCCCTCCACTTT. Its protein product is CASSFPNSPLHF.

V usage is TRBV7-2 and J usage is TRBJ2-5; D is unresolved. The CDR3 extends over 15 amino acids. Germline-derived CDR1 and CDR2 are SGHTA and FQGNSA. V dropped 4 bases and J dropped 4 bases, with 16 bases sitting between them. The DNA of the CDR3 is TGTGCCAGCAGCTCCCCGGCCACAAGGAGAGAGACCCAGTACTTC. It is translated as CASSSPATRRETQYF.

This clone was recorded only once. The chain has TRBV12-3 or TRBV12-4 and TRBJ1-4; no definite D call. The CDR3 totals 12 residues. The V end was cut by 0 bases, the J end by 13 bases, with 9 bases between. CDR3 sequence (DNA): TGTGCCAGCAGTTTAGCCGCGCTAGTACTGTTTTTT. The encoded protein is CASSLAALVLFF.

The chain couples TRBV10-1 to TRBJ1-5; 8 bases match TRBD1. This CDR3 spans 18 amino acids. Germline CDR1 is WNHNN and CDR2 is SYGVQD (reference sequence). Losses at the gene ends were 5 bases for V and 1 base for J; bases not matched to a gene: 13. CDR3 protein: CASSLDREAWESNQPQHF. CDR3 DNA sequence: TGCGCCAGCAGTTTGGACAGGGAGGCTTGGGAGAGCAATCAGCCCCAGCATTTT.

The chain uses TRBV19 and TRBJ1-2; D is unclear. CDR3 length equals 12 residues. With 6 bases removed from V and 3 bases from J, the gap between germline ends came to 8 bases. Germline loops: CDR1 LNHDA, CDR2 SQIVND (reference sequence). CDR3 bases: TGTGCCAGTAGCCAGGTAGACTATGGCTACACCTTC. Translating gives CASSQVDYGYTF.

This rearrangement joins TRBV2 to TRBJ2-4; no clear D. The germline CDR1 and CDR2 sequences are SNHLY and FYNNEI. Trimming took 5 bases from V and 0 from J, leaving 11 bases between them. The CDR3 sequence is 15 residues long. The CDR3 spells CASSPPVLAKNIQYF. The CDR3 DNA sequence: TGTGCCAGCAGTCCCCCGGTCCTAGCCAAAAACATTCAGTACTTC. The full variable domain, with the rest looked up from reference TRBV2 and TRBJ2-4, is EPEVTQTPSHQVTQMGQEVILRCVPISNHLYFYWYRQILGQKVEFLVSFYNNEISEKSEIFDDQFSVERPDGSNFTLKIRSTKLEDSAMYFCASSPPVLAKNIQYFGAGTRLSVL.

This clone was detected only once. The chain carries TRBV27 and TRBJ2-1, with D perhaps TRBD1 (5 bases). CDR1 MNHEY and CDR2 SMNVEV come from the germline V gene (reference sequence). The CDR3 runs 19 residues. The V gene lost 4 bases and the J gene lost 0 bases, with 22 bases spanning the gap. CDR3 DNA sequence: TGTGCCAGCAGTTGGATGGGGCCGAGCCGCCCAACCTCCTACAATGAGCAGTTCTTC. Protein product: CASSWMGPSRPTSYNEQFF.

This chain uses TRBV19 with TRBJ1-2; tentatively, D is TRBD1 (5 bases). The germline CDR1 and CDR2 sequences are LNHDA and SQIVND (reference sequence). The V and J ends lost 6 bases and 1 base respectively, with 21 bases between them. This CDR3 comprises 17 residues. The CDR3 loop is CASSQRGARAINYGYTF. As DNA, the CDR3 is TGTGCCAGTAGCCAGCGTGGGGCAAGGGCTATTAACTATGGCTACACCTTC.

In regard to this clone: The junction does not match germline at one end; this may be a read error. The chain joins TRBV5-6 to TRBJ1-6; D possibly corresponds to TRBD1 (6 bases). This CDR3 spans 14 amino acids. Germline CDR1 reads SGHDT; CDR2 reads YYEEEE. CDR3 in DNA: TGTGCCAGCAGTTTGGGACAAATTAATTCACCCCTCCACTTT. Its protein is CASSLGQINSPLHF. Looking up the rest from reference TRBV5-6 and TRBJ1-6 gives the full variable domain: DAGVTQSPTHLIKTRGQQVTLRCSPKSGHDTVSWYQQALGQGPQFIFQYYEEEERQRGNFPDRFSGHQFPNYSSELNVNALLLGDSALYLCASSLGQINSPLHFGNGTRLTVT.

The count of this clone is one. The chain recombines TRBV9 with TRBJ2-7; D ambiguous. Per the germline V gene, CDR1 is SGDLS and CDR2 is YYNGEE. The V and J ends lost 0 bases and 5 bases respectively, with 12 bases between them. The CDR3 loop spans 14 amino acids. The CDR3 sequence is CASSVDGPNHEQYF. The CDR3 bases are TGTGCCAGCAGCGTAGATGGCCCAAACCACGAGCAGTACTTC.

This chain joins TRBV11-1 and TRBJ2-5; D perhaps matches TRBD2 (6 bases). V lost 4 bases to trimming and J lost 0 bases, with 12 bases between them. This CDR3 contains 15 residues. The germline V gene has CDR1 SGHAT and CDR2 FQDESV (reference sequence). Here the CDR3 DNA reads TGTGCCAGCAGCTACCGGAGGGGTAACCAAGAGACCCAGTACTTC. This codes for CASSYRRGNQETQYF.

This chain links TRBV5-4 with TRBJ1-2, with 9 bases fitting TRBD1. The CDR3 spans 15 residues. Germline CDR1 and CDR2: SGHNT and YYREEE (reference sequence). With 4 bases clipped from V and 1 base from J, the junction kept 5 bases outside the gene matches. The DNA of the CDR3 is TGTGCCAGCAGCCAGGGACAGGGAAGTAACTATGGCTACACCTTC. As protein: CASSQGQGSNYGYTF.

This clone was seen only a few times. The J gene is TRBJ2-3, the V gene TRBV7-2; no clear D gene. This CDR3 comprises 13 residues. V lost 4 bases and J 5 bases, leaving 10 bases between the germline ends. Germline assignment: CDR1 SGHTA and CDR2 FQGNSA. The CDR3 spells CASSSRKKDTQYF. CDR3 nucleotides: TGTGCCAGCAGCTCCAGGAAGAAAGATACGCAGTATTTT. Full variable domain (remainder filled in from reference TRBV7-2 and TRBJ2-3): GAGVSQSPSNKVTEKGKDVELRCDPISGHTALYWYRQSLGQGLEFLIYFQGNSAPDKSGLPSDRFSAERTGGSVSTLTIQRTQQEDSAVYLCASSSRKKDTQYFGPGTRLTVL.

This chain links TRBV19 with TRBJ1-5; tentative D call: TRBD1 (5 bases). Trimming took 3 bases from V and 0 from J, leaving 6 bases between them. Germline CDR1 reads LNHDA; CDR2 reads SQIVND (reference sequence). The CDR3 is 14 residues long. The CDR3 bases are TGTGCCAGTAGTATGACAGATAGCAATCAGCCCCAGCATTTT. This gives the protein CASSMTDSNQPQHF. The entire variable domain, with the rest obtained from reference TRBV19 and TRBJ1-5, is as follows: DGGITQSPKYLFRKEGQNVTLSCEQNLNHDAMYWYRQDPGQGLRLIYYSQIVNDFQKGDIAEGYSVSREKKESFPLTVTSAQKNPTAFYLCASSMTDSNQPQHFGDGTRLSIL.

The chain joins TRBV29-1 to TRBJ2-1; D may be TRBD1 (5 bases). Trimming took off 3 bases at V and 7 bases at J, with 13 bases between the two ends. There are 13 residues in the CDR3. Germline lookup yields CDR1 SQVTM and CDR2 ANQGSEA. The CDR3 bases are TGCAGCGTTGACCTGACAGTCGGGAATGAGCAGTTCTTC. Protein: CSVDLTVGNEQFF.

The chain uses TRBV6-1 and TRBJ1-2, with a weak D call TRBD1 (6 bases). CDR1 and CDR2 (germline): MNHNS, SASEGT. The CDR3 spans 14 residues. Trimming stripped 2 bases from V and 3 bases from J, with 10 bases between. CDR3 sequence (DNA): TGTGCCAGCAGTGAATCGACAGGAGACTATGGCTACACCTTC. This encodes CASSESTGDYGYTF.

The chain links TRBV6-5 to TRBJ2-7; D possibly corresponds to TRBD1 (7 bases). The CDR3 is 12 residues long. Between the trimmed V and J ends, which lost 6 bases and 7 bases, there was a span of 13 bases. Germline V gives CDR1 MNHEY, CDR2 SVGAGI. The CDR3 DNA reads as TGTGCCAGCAGCGCAGGGGGGTTTGAGCAGTACTTC. The encoded protein is CASSAGGFEQYF.

This clone was seen a few times. The J gene is TRBJ1-6, the V gene TRBV30, with TRBD1 identical over 7 bases. J gave up 8 bases and V 4 bases, and 5 bases lay outside the gene matches. Germline loops: CDR1 GTSNPN, CDR2 SVGIG (reference sequence). The CDR3 has 13 amino acids. The CDR3 is CAWNPGQDSPLHF. CDR3 nucleotide sequence: TGTGCCTGGAATCCCGGACAGGATTCACCCCTCCACTTT.